The source of this T cell receptor (beta chain) is a study of Ad26.COV2.S vaccination and SARS-CoV-2 variants. About the research overall: Once or twice, 56 days apart, Ad26.COV2.S was delivered intramuscularly. Study outcomes and limitations: Placebo recipients showed lower spike-specific TCR breadth than vaccinees. For non-spike TCRs, breadth in vaccine recipients resembled that in placebo recipients. The TCR-based breadth and depth measures might underestimate overall T cell responses.

Trimming at V came to 4 bases and at J to 3 bases, leaving 7 bases not matched to a gene. Looked up from germline, CDR1 is SGHNT and CDR2 is YYREEE (reference sequence). The CDR3 loop spans 15 amino acids. The table came from immunoSEQ multiplex PCR; TCRdb's copy has only in-frame clones and leaves some out. The sample yields roughly 410,000 clones, roughly 80% seen once. In the case of this clone: Antigen unknown.

Treatment here: about 20 received Ad26.COV2.S at low or high dose, single or two shots; 5 received placebo; per-sample allocation not given. Material that was analyzed had been drawn on day 63 after the first vaccine or placebo injection. This TCR derives from a person aged 18 to 59 who received the Ad26.COV2.S COVID-19 vaccine or a placebo. The material sequenced was peripheral blood, taken in a trial of Ad26.COV2.S vaccine versus placebo. The chain couples TRBV5-4 to TRBJ2-3; TRBD1 matches 8 bases. The CDR3, as DNA: TGTGCCAGCAGCCCAGGACAGGGACGAACAGATACGCAGTATTTT. Translating it yields CASSPGQGRTDTQYF. The variable domain in full, completed from reference TRBV5-4 and TRBJ2-3, reads ETGVTQSPTHLIKTRGQQVTLRCSSQSGHNTVSWYQQALGQGPQFIFQYYREEENGRGNFPPRFSGLQFPNYSSELNVNALELDDSALYLCASSPGQGRTDTQYFGPGTRLTVL.